This TCR beta chain was captured by sequencing in a study of cytomegalovirus exposure and HLA in healthy donors. The CDR3 runs 12 residues. Germline lookup yields CDR1 SQVTM and CDR2 ANQGSEA. Trimming took off 1 base at V and 1 base at J, with 5 bases between the two ends. Primers for the PCR totalled 60 Vbeta and 13 Jbeta. Assay: immunoSEQ multiplex PCR; the TCRdb copy retains only in-frame clones and omits some. The table includes about 150,000 clones, more than 60% detected once. Sequencing used PBMCs. This TCR was recovered from a woman in her sixties or seventies in good health and CMV-seronegative. This rearrangement joins TRBV29-1 to TRBJ2-7; D is unclear. Written as DNA, the CDR3 is TGCAGCGTTGAAGTCGGGTCCTACGAGCAGTACTTC. Amino acid sequence: CSVEVGSYEQYF.